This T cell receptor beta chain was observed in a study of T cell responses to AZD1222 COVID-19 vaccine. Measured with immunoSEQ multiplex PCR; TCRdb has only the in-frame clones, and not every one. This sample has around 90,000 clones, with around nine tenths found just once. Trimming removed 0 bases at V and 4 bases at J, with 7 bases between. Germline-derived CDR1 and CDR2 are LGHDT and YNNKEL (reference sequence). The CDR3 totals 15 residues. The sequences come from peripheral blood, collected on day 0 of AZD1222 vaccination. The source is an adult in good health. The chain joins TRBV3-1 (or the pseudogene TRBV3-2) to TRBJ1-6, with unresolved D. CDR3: CASSQDARYNSPLHF. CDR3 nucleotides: TGTGCCAGCAGCCAAGATGCCAGGTATAATTCACCCCTCCACTTT.